The 29 T cell receptor beta chains reported below all come from one sample, sequenced in a study of control samples from healthy donors and cancer patients. Here immunoSEQ multiplex PCR was the method, and the copy in TCRdb shows in-frame clones only, minus some. The sample records under 150,000 clones, roughly 91% being singletons. Material for sequencing was PBMCs. The receptors were sampled from a man aged 45 to 65 with head and neck cancer.

The V and J genes are TRBV6-5 and TRBJ2-5; D unresolved. V was clipped by 0 bases and J by 5 bases, with 13 bases between them. CDR3 length equals 15 residues. The germline V gene encodes CDR1 MNHEY and CDR2 SVGAGI. This CDR3 is CASSYSSGIRETQYF. CDR3 nucleotides: TGTGCCAGCAGTTACTCGAGTGGGATTAGGGAGACCCAGTACTTC.

The chain uses TRBV2 and TRBJ2-5, with D unresolved. V shed 3 bases and J shed 0 bases, with 5 bases lying between them. CDR1 is SNHLY and CDR2 is FYNNEI in the germline V gene. The CDR3 consists of 13 residues. The CDR3 nucleotides are TGTGCCAGCAGTGACAGAAACCAAGAGACCCAGTACTTC. Translated: CASSDRNQETQYF.

This chain connects TRBV18 to TRBJ1-2; 8 bases line up with TRBD1. The trim removed 6 bases at V and 3 bases at J, leaving 3 bases unmatched. Germline-derived CDR1 and CDR2 are KGHSH and LQKENI. The CDR3 has 13 amino acids. In DNA, the CDR3 is TGTGCCAGCTCCTCAGGGGGCGACTATGGCTACACCTTC. Residues: CASSSGGDYGYTF.

The chain combines TRBV3-1 (or the pseudogene TRBV3-2) with TRBJ1-6; D is unclear. Per the germline V gene, CDR1 is LGHDT and CDR2 is YNNKEL (reference sequence). The CDR3 contains 15 residues. The germline V and J ends were trimmed by 0 bases and 11 bases, with 14 bases remaining between them. The CDR3 DNA follows: TGTGCCAGCAGCCAAGATATGGCTTACGCTCCACCCCTCCACTTT. Protein: CASSQDMAYAPPLHF.

V is TRBV7-3 and J is TRBJ2-1; possibly TRBD1 for D (6 bases). CDR3 length: 13 residues. Trimming took 4 bases from V and 9 from J, leaving 13 bases between them. CDR1 is SGHTA and CDR2 is FQGTGA in the germline V gene. This chain's CDR3 is CASSSNRASEQFF. CDR3 sequence (DNA): TGTGCCAGCAGCTCCAACAGGGCTAGTGAGCAGTTCTTC.

This clone was observed a single time. This rearrangement joins TRBV2 to TRBJ1-5, with TRBD1 identical over 10 bases. Germline values: CDR1 SNHLY, CDR2 FYNNEI. The CDR3 runs to 19 residues. The junction had 11 bases not matched to a gene; V was cut back by 3 bases and J by 0 bases. CDR3: CASSEWEDRGENSNQPQHF. The CDR3 bases are TGTGCCAGCAGTGAGTGGGAGGACAGGGGGGAGAATAGCAATCAGCCCCAGCATTTT. Drawing the rest from reference TRBV2 and TRBJ1-5, the complete variable domain is EPEVTQTPSHQVTQMGQEVILRCVPISNHLYFYWYRQILGQKVEFLVSFYNNEISEKSEIFDDQFSVERPDGSNFTLKIRSTKLEDSAMYFCASSEWEDRGENSNQPQHFGDGTRLSIL.

This chain connects TRBV7-9 to TRBJ1-6, with 7 positions matching TRBD1. Trimming cost V 1 base and J 9 bases; bases outside gene matches: 6. CDR3 size: 15 residues. Germline V gene data show CDR1 as SEHNR and CDR2 as FQNEAQ (reference sequence). CDR3 nucleotide sequence: TGTGCCAGCAGCTTAGGGACAGGAGAGGTTTCACCCCTCCACTTT. Amino acids: CASSLGTGEVSPLHF.

This sequence joins TRBV18 and TRBJ2-5; maybe TRBD2 (5 bases). V lost 6 bases and J lost 1, with 9 bases in between. Per the germline V gene, CDR1 is KGHSH and CDR2 is LQKENI. The CDR3 length is 13 residues. CDR3 in DNA: TGTGCCAGCTCCCCGGGGTTCCAAGAGACCCAGTACTTC. It specifies CASSPGFQETQYF.

On this clone: The same CDR3 also results from other DNA sequences found in this sample. V and J are TRBV7-2 and TRBJ1-2; D is perhaps TRBD1 (5 bases). The CDR3 has 14 amino acids. The V and J ends lost 3 bases and 8 bases respectively, with 16 bases between them. Germline V lookup: CDR1 SGHTA, CDR2 FQGNSA. CDR3 residues: CASSFLGGGEGYTF. CDR3 nucleotide sequence: TGTGCCAGCAGCTTCCTCGGGGGGGGAGAGGGCTACACCTTC.

This clone showed up just once. V is TRBV7-9 and J is TRBJ2-7; D possibly matches TRBD1 or TRBD2 (5 bases each). This CDR3 has 13 residues. Germline CDR1 is SEHNR and CDR2 is FQNEAQ (reference sequence). V dropped 0 bases and J dropped 5 bases, with 8 bases sitting between them. The DNA for the CDR3 is TGTGCCAGCAGCTTAGCGCTGGGGGACGAGCAGTACTTC. Translating gives CASSLALGDEQYF.

The rearrangement links TRBV27 to TRBJ2-1, with 11 bases aligning to TRBD1. This CDR3 spans 13 amino acids. J was trimmed by 12 bases and V by 5 bases; bases with no gene match: 6. Looked up from germline, CDR1 is MNHEY and CDR2 is SMNVEV (reference sequence). As DNA, the CDR3 is TGTGCCAGCAGTCTTGGACAGGGGGCTACGCAGTTCTTC. Translation gives CASSLGQGATQFF.

This clone was detected once. This chain uses TRBV2 with TRBJ1-5; D gene uncertain. This CDR3 region has 13 residues. Germline values: CDR1 SNHLY, CDR2 FYNNEI. The V end lost 4 bases, the J end lost 5 bases, and 9 bases lay between the germline ends. CDR3 nucleotide sequence: TGTGCCAGCAGTGCTCACAGAGATCAGCCCCAGCATTTT. It codes for CASSAHRDQPQHF.

This clone was counted once. The chain links TRBV10-2 to TRBJ2-1; D is possibly TRBD2 (5 bases). The germline V gene has CDR1 WSHSY and CDR2 SAAADI. The V end lost 3 bases, the J end lost 2 bases, and 11 bases lay between the germline ends. The CDR3 contains 15 residues. The CDR3 bases are TGCGCCAGCAGTGAAACTAGAGGGACCTACAATGAGCAGTTCTTC. This encodes CASSETRGTYNEQFF.

The chain recombines TRBV5-1 with TRBJ2-2, with TRBD1 identical over 7 bases. The CDR3 is 15 amino acids. CDR1 is SGHRS and CDR2 is YFSETQ in the germline V gene. The J segment lost 2 bases and the V segment lost 2 bases, leaving 3 bases of the junction unmatched. CDR3 bases: TGCGCCAGCAGCTTCGGGACAGCTAACACCGGGGAGCTGTTTTTT. Protein: CASSFGTANTGELFF. Using reference TRBV5-1 and TRBJ2-2 for the parts outside the CDR3, the full variable domain is KAGVTQTPRYLIKTRGQQVTLSCSPISGHRSVSWYQQTPGQGLQFLFEYFSETQRNKGNFPGRFSGRQFSNSRSEMNVSTLELGDSALYLCASSFGTANTGELFFGEGSRLTVL.

CDR3 amino acids: CASRVTTYNEQFF. The CDR3 DNA is TGTGCCAGCAGGGTTACGACTTACAATGAGCAGTTCTTC. The J gene is TRBJ2-1, the V gene TRBV6-5; D is undetermined. CDR1 is MNHEY, CDR2 SVGAGI, per germline. V was pared by 6 bases and J by 4 bases, with 10 bases between. This CDR3 region has 13 residues.

This clone was found once. This chain connects TRBV18 to TRBJ2-1; D possibly corresponds to TRBD2 (6 bases). Trimming cost V 4 bases and J 10 bases, with 20 bases left between them. Germline lookup yields CDR1 KGHSH and CDR2 LQKENI. The CDR3 is made up of 15 amino acids. CDR3 sequence (DNA): TGTGCCAGCTCACGCCCGGGACTGATCCGAGAAGAGCAGTTCTTC. Its translation is CASSRPGLIREEQFF.

The chain couples TRBV6-4 to TRBJ1-5, with D tentatively TRBD1 (5 bases). V was cut by 3 bases and J by 2 bases, with 8 bases left in between. CDR1 is MRHNA, CDR2 SNTAGT, per germline. The CDR3 sequence is 14 residues long. The CDR3 coding sequence is TGTGCCAGCAGTGATAGCAGGGGCAATCAGCCCCAGCATTTT. This gives the protein CASSDSRGNQPQHF.

The chain recombines TRBV24-1 with TRBJ2-2; 7 nucleotides line up with TRBD1. The J segment lost 1 base and the V segment lost 9 bases, leaving 1 base of the junction unmatched. The CDR3 loop spans 13 amino acids. Germline CDR1 KGHDR, CDR2 SFDVKD. The CDR3 loop reads CATGDRNTGELFF. CDR3 in DNA: TGTGCCACCGGGGACAGGAACACCGGGGAGCTGTTTTTT.

This chain connects TRBV10-3 to TRBJ1-1, with D uncertain. Trimming stripped 2 bases from V and 3 bases from J, with 7 bases between. Germline-derived CDR1 and CDR2 are ENHRY and SYGVKD. This CDR3 comprises 13 residues. The CDR3 nucleotides are TGTGCCATCAGTGAGGGCGGGCACACTGAAGCTTTCTTT. The encoded protein is CAISEGGHTEAFF.

This chain joins TRBV2 and TRBJ1-2; D ambiguous. Looked up from germline, CDR1 is SNHLY and CDR2 is FYNNEI. The CDR3 is 10 residues long. The V gene lost 7 bases and the J gene lost 6 bases, with 6 bases spanning the gap. The CDR3 DNA reads TGTGCCAGCAAGGCGAATGGCTACACCTTC. It codes for CASKANGYTF.

This clone was detected once. This rearrangement joins TRBV10-2 to TRBJ1-2; 8 bases match TRBD1. With V trimmed by 7 bases and J by 5 bases, 6 bases remained unmatched. Germline-derived CDR1 and CDR2 are WSHSY and SAAADI. The CDR3 totals 13 residues. CDR3 amino acids: CASNYDRGYGYTF. The CDR3 DNA reads as TGCGCCAGCAACTACGACAGGGGATATGGCTACACCTTC.

This chain joins TRBV28 and TRBJ1-2; TRBD1 is a possible D gene (5 bases). This CDR3 has 14 amino acids. V dropped 7 bases and J dropped 4 bases, with 16 bases sitting between them. Germline V CDR1 and CDR2: MDHEN, SYDVKM. The CDR3 region is CASKVIGTAYGYTF. The CDR3, as DNA: TGTGCCAGCAAAGTTATAGGGACTGCCTATGGCTACACCTTC.

The CDR3 sequence: CASSPDRADTDTQYF. The CDR3 DNA sequence: TGCGCCAGCAGCCCGGACAGGGCCGACACAGATACGCAGTATTTT. V usage is TRBV5-1 and J usage is TRBJ2-3; 8 bases agree with TRBD1. The J segment lost 2 bases and the V segment lost 4 bases, leaving 6 bases of the junction unmatched. Germline V gene lookup returns CDR1 SGHRS and CDR2 YFSETQ. The CDR3 is 15 amino acids.

The CDR3 DNA follows: TGCGCCAGTACCGGGGCTTACTCTGGAAACACCATATATTTT. Amino acid sequence: CASTGAYSGNTIYF. This rearrangement joins TRBV10-2 to TRBJ1-3; the D gene is possibly TRBD1 (5 bases). The CDR3 consists of 14 residues. Germline CDR1 reads WSHSY; CDR2 reads SAAADI. Between the trimmed V and J ends, which lost 9 bases and 0 bases, there was a span of 12 bases.

The gene calls are TRBV14 and TRBJ1-1; D remains unclear. The CDR3 loop spans 14 amino acids. The V end lost 3 bases, the J end lost 2 bases, and 10 bases lay between the germline ends. Germline V lookup: CDR1 SGHDN, CDR2 FVKESK. CDR3 in amino acids: CASSHSDLNTEAFF. CDR3 coding DNA: TGTGCCAGCAGCCACTCGGACTTAAACACTGAAGCTTTCTTT.

V usage is TRBV30 and J usage is TRBJ1-1; 8 bases align to TRBD1. V lost 2 bases, J lost 3 bases, and 2 bases stayed unmatched. The germline gives CDR1 GTSNPN, CDR2 SVGIG (reference sequence). This CDR3 contains 13 residues. The CDR3 DNA is TGTGCCTGGAGTCAACAGGGGGACACTGAAGCTTTCTTT. As protein: CAWSQQGDTEAFF.

This chain connects TRBV18 to TRBJ2-1; 10 bases are shared with TRBD2. V lost 3 bases, J lost 6 bases, and 5 bases stayed unmatched. Germline CDR1 and CDR2: KGHSH and LQKENI. This CDR3 has 15 amino acids. The CDR3 DNA reads TGTGCCAGCTCACCCCTAGCGGGAGCCCCCAATGAGCAGTTCTTC. Translating it yields CASSPLAGAPNEQFF. The full variable domain, its missing parts supplied by reference TRBV18 and TRBJ2-1, is NAGVMQNPRHLVRRRGQEARLRCSPMKGHSHVYWYRQLPEEGLKFMVYLQKENIIDESGMPKERFSAEFPKEGPSILRIQQVVRGDSAAYFCASSPLAGAPNEQFFGPGTRLTVL.

The chain has TRBV4-1 and TRBJ2-1, with 9 positions matching TRBD2. V shed 0 bases, J shed 7 bases, and the junction held 10 bases outside the gene matches. From germline, CDR1 is MGHRA and CDR2 YSYEKL. This CDR3 region has 17 residues. CDR3 sequence: CASSQDVLRGGFNEQFF. In DNA, the CDR3 is TGCGCCAGCAGCCAAGATGTTTTGCGGGGGGGCTTTAATGAGCAGTTCTTC.

In nucleotides, the CDR3 is TGTGCCAGCAGCCAAAACAGGGACACCCCGTCAGATACGCAGTATTTT. Protein sequence: CASSQNRDTPSDTQYF. This rearrangement joins TRBV3-1 (or the pseudogene TRBV3-2) to TRBJ2-3; a weak D match, TRBD1 (6 bases). Germline assignment: CDR1 LGHDT and CDR2 YNNKEL (reference sequence). The CDR3 has 16 residues. With 2 bases removed from V and 4 bases from J, the gap between germline ends came to 16 bases.